These T cell receptor beta chains were read from a single sample in a study of CD8+ T cells in alopecia areata. Method: immunoSEQ multiplex PCR; TCRdb's copy keeps in-frame clones and lacks some. The sample records over 150,000 clones, 56% being singletons. Sequenced input: CD8+ T cells sorted from blood. These receptors were obtained from a human donor in good health. Each CDR3 is given with its conserved first and last residue. A D gene is named only where the DNA matches it firmly. The size of a clone is reported for some rows only, either as once, few or many, or as a class for expanded clones.

CDR3aa,CDR3nt,d_gene,abundance,j_gene,v_gene
CATSREGERDKNIQYF,TGTGCCACCAGCAGAGAGGGGGAGAGGGACAAAAACATTCAGTACTTC,-,few,TRBJ2-4,TRBV15
CASSLSGGPAYEQYF,TGCGCCAGCAGCTTGAGCGGGGGGCCTGCCTACGAGCAGTACTTC,TRBD2,-,TRBJ2-7,TRBV5-1
CASSPRSLGLNYGYTF,TGTGCCAGCAGCCCCCGGAGCTTGGGACTTAACTATGGCTACACCTTC,-,-,TRBJ1-2,TRBV7-9
CASSPELAGVSTDTQYF,TGCGCCAGCAGCCCCGAACTAGCGGGGGTAAGCACAGATACGCAGTATTTT,TRBD2,-,TRBJ2-3,TRBV5-1
CAWSAGAASYNEQFF,TGTGCCTGGAGTGCCGGGGCTGCTTCCTACAATGAGCAGTTCTTC,-,-,TRBJ2-1,TRBV30
CSVDWYSEQYF,TGCAGCGTTGACTGGTACTCCGAGCAGTACTTC,-,-,TRBJ2-7,TRBV29-1
CASSPEGAGLYNEQFF,TGTGCCAGCAGCCCCGAGGGAGCGGGGCTCTACAATGAGCAGTTCTTC,TRBD2,few,TRBJ2-1,TRBV5-6
CSVRDSDGYTF,TGCAGCGTTCGGGACAGTGACGGCTACACCTTC,TRBD1,-,TRBJ1-2,TRBV29-1
CAVGFGQNTGELFF,TGTGCTGTAGGGTTCGGACAAAACACCGGGGAGCTGTTTTTT,-,-,TRBJ2-2,TRBV7-9
CASSSVGSQETQYF,TGCGCCAGCAGCTCTGTGGGGTCCCAAGAGACCCAGTACTTC,-,-,TRBJ2-5,TRBV4-1
CAWSPGQGDYGYTF,TGTGCCTGGAGCCCCGGACAGGGAGACTATGGCTACACCTTC,TRBD1,-,TRBJ1-2,TRBV30
CASSPTGKVEAFF,TGTGCCAGCAGCCCGACAGGGAAAGTTGAAGCTTTCTTT,TRBD1,-,TRBJ1-1,TRBV7-9
CSVEGRRQDSYEQYF,TGCAGCGTTGAAGGCAGGAGACAGGACTCCTACGAGCAGTACTTC,-,-,TRBJ2-7,TRBV29-1
CASSLSRGYEQYF,TGTGCCAGCAGTTTATCGAGAGGGTACGAGCAGTACTTC,-,once,TRBJ2-7,TRBV27
CFVGGDAKNIQYF,TGCTTCGTGGGGGGCGATGCCAAAAACATTCAGTACTTC,-,-,TRBJ2-4,TRBV27
CASLDTAYGYTF,TGTGCCAGCTTGGACACGGCGTATGGCTACACCTTC,-,-,TRBJ1-2,TRBV6-5
CSVEDRAPLDF,TGCAGCGTTGAAGACAGGGCCCCACTCGACTTC,-,-,TRBJ1-2,TRBV29-1
CASVRGQGGFSGQETQYF,TGTGCCAGCGTTCGGGGCCAGGGAGGATTTTCGGGACAAGAGACCCAGTACTTC,-,-,TRBJ2-5,TRBV7-9
CASYGGPSTDTQYF,TGTGCCAGCTACGGGGGGCCTAGCACAGATACGCAGTATTTT,-,-,TRBJ2-3,TRBV2
CASSQVSGDMETQYF,TGCGCCAGCAGCCAAGTCTCCGGGGACATGGAGACCCAGTACTTC,-,few,TRBJ2-5,TRBV4-1
CASTHGINNEQFF,TGTGCCAGCACCCACGGGATTAACAATGAGCAGTTCTTC,-,-,TRBJ2-1,TRBV6-5
CASNVRGLTEAFF,TGTGCCAGCAACGTCCGGGGGCTGACTGAAGCTTTCTTT,-,once,TRBJ1-1,TRBV6-5
CASSLLAGDQETQYF,TGCGCCAGCAGCCTGCTAGCGGGGGATCAAGAGACCCAGTACTTC,TRBD2,-,TRBJ2-5,TRBV5-1
CASITTGKGDQPQHF,TGTGCCAGCATTACCACAGGGAAAGGGGATCAGCCCCAGCATTTT,-,-,TRBJ1-5,TRBV27
CASSPRVGEETQYF,TGTGCCAGCAGCCCGAGGGTCGGGGAAGAGACCCAGTACTTC,-,few,TRBJ2-5,TRBV7-9
CSVESNREPYEQYF,TGCAGCGTTGAAAGCAACAGGGAACCCTACGAGCAGTACTTC,-,-,TRBJ2-7,TRBV29-1
CASSWDRGEFYEQYF,TGTGCCAGCAGCTGGGACAGGGGAGAATTCTACGAGCAGTACTTC,TRBD1,-,TRBJ2-7,TRBV11-2
CASSQERLVETQYF,TGCGCCAGCAGCCAAGAAAGGCTAGTCGAGACCCAGTACTTC,-,-,TRBJ2-5,TRBV4-1
CASSTQNENIQYF,TGTGCCAGCAGCACACAAAACGAAAACATTCAGTACTTC,-,few,TRBJ2-4,TRBV11-2
CASSSKRGGPAGELFF,TGTGCCAGCAGTTCCAAGCGGGGGGGCCCGGCCGGGGAGCTGTTTTTT,TRBD2,-,TRBJ2-2,TRBV27
CASSLSLNEQFF,TGTGCCAGCAGTTTATCGTTGAATGAGCAGTTCTTC,-,-,TRBJ2-1,TRBV27
CASSSPGQNYEQYF,TGTGCCAGCAGTTCTCCGGGACAGAACTACGAGCAGTACTTC,TRBD1,-,TRBJ2-7,TRBV27
CASSGEGPGISPLHF,TGTGCCAGCAGCGGCGAAGGGCCAGGGATCTCACCCCTCCACTTT,-,few,TRBJ1-6,TRBV13
CASSQEATGGYGYTF,TGCGCCAGCAGCCAAGAGGCGACAGGCGGCTATGGCTACACCTTC,-,-,TRBJ1-2,TRBV4-1
CASSRMTGIHLYGYTF,TGTGCCAGCAGCCGAATGACAGGAATACACCTCTATGGCTACACCTTC,-,-,TRBJ1-2,TRBV7-9
CSVELGTGELFF,TGCAGCGTTGAACTGGGCACCGGGGAGCTGTTTTTT,-,few,TRBJ2-2,TRBV29-1
CASSLDASYEQYF,TGTGCCAGCAGTCTAGATGCCTCCTACGAGCAGTACTTC,-,-,TRBJ2-7,TRBV27
CASSLETDIQETQYF,TGCGCCAGCAGCTTGGAGACAGACATTCAAGAGACCCAGTACTTC,-,-,TRBJ2-5,TRBV5-1
CASSSFQGPTLGYTF,TGTGCCAGCAGTTCATTTCAGGGCCCCACCCTGGGCTACACCTTC,-,-,TRBJ1-2,TRBV27
CASSLRNRNYEQYF,TGCGCCAGCAGCTTGAGGAACAGGAACTACGAGCAGTACTTC,-,-,TRBJ2-7,TRBV5-1